The 8 T cell receptor beta chains below come from one sample, sequenced in a study of T cell responses to AZD1222 COVID-19 vaccine. Sequenced by immunoSEQ multiplex PCR; TCRdb stores in-frame clones only, minus some. The repertoire holds approximately 130,000 clones, with roughly 89% as singletons. This material consisted of peripheral blood, taken on day 0 of AZD1222 vaccination. These receptors all come from an adult in good health.

J is TRBJ1-1 and V is TRBV5-1; tentative D call: TRBD1 (5 bases). The V and J ends lost 0 bases and 1 base respectively, with 10 bases between them. The CDR3 loop spans 15 amino acids. Per germline, CDR1 SGHRS and CDR2 YFSETQ. Here the CDR3 DNA reads TGCGCCAGCAGCTTGGAGGGGCGAGGGAACACTGAAGCTTTCTTT. Translation: CASSLEGRGNTEAFF. Full variable domain (missing parts from reference TRBV5-1 and TRBJ1-1): KAGVTQTPRYLIKTRGQQVTLSCSPISGHRSVSWYQQTPGQGLQFLFEYFSETQRNKGNFPGRFSGRQFSNSRSEMNVSTLELGDSALYLCASSLEGRGNTEAFFGQGTRLTVV.

DNA for the CDR3: TGTGCCAGCTCAAACTTAGCGGGAGTCTACAATGAGCAGTTCTTC. Translating it yields CASSNLAGVYNEQFF. The chain recombines TRBV18 with TRBJ2-1, with 9 bases aligning to TRBD2. This CDR3 region has 15 residues. V shed 5 bases and J 3 bases; nucleotides not matched to a gene: 5. Germline values: CDR1 KGHSH, CDR2 LQKENI. The full variable domain, completed using reference TRBV18 and TRBJ2-1, is NAGVMQNPRHLVRRRGQEARLRCSPMKGHSHVYWYRQLPEEGLKFMVYLQKENIIDESGMPKERFSAEFPKEGPSILRIQQVVRGDSAAYFCASSNLAGVYNEQFFGPGTRLTVL.

In nucleotides, the CDR3 is TGTGCCAGAAGCTTGGCCGGGAGGTCCTCCTACGAGCAGTACTTC. Protein product: CARSLAGRSSYEQYF. This chain connects TRBV5-3 to TRBJ2-7; 7 nucleotides align to TRBD2. TRBV5-3 is designated an ORF whose function remains uncertain. This CDR3 comprises 15 residues. V was clipped by 0 bases and J by 0 bases; unmatched bases: 3.

This clone was detected once. The chain has TRBV11-1 and TRBJ1-6; D perhaps matches TRBD1 (6 bases). The germline V and J ends were trimmed by 1 base and 11 bases, with 12 bases remaining between them. This CDR3 contains 14 residues. Germline V gene sequence: CDR1 SGHAT, CDR2 FQDESV (reference sequence). The CDR3 nucleotides read TGTGCCAGCAGCTTAGAAGGGGGACCGACACCCCTCCACTTT. Its translation: CASSLEGGPTPLHF.

The V and J genes are TRBV19 and TRBJ2-1; TRBD2 matches at 11 bases. V lost 7 bases and J lost 7; bases outside the gene matches: 6. From germline, CDR1 is LNHDA and CDR2 SQIVND (reference sequence). This CDR3 has 14 amino acids. The CDR3 is CASTSRLAGNEQFF. CDR3 coding DNA: TGTGCCAGTACCTCTCGACTAGCGGGAAATGAGCAGTTCTTC.

The rearrangement uses TRBV24-1 and TRBJ1-6; 7 positions agree with TRBD1. Unmatched junction bases numbered 7, after V lost 9 bases and J lost 6 bases. The germline CDR1 and CDR2 sequences are KGHDR and SFDVKD. This CDR3 contains 14 residues. CDR3 coding DNA: TGTGCCACCTTGCCAGACAGGGTTAATTCACCCCTCCACTTT. Its translation: CATLPDRVNSPLHF.

V usage is TRBV7-2 and J usage is TRBJ2-3; D may be TRBD1 or TRBD2 (5 bases each). V was trimmed by 5 bases and J by 7 bases, leaving 22 bases between them. There are 16 residues in the CDR3. Germline-derived CDR1 and CDR2 are SGHTA and FQGNSA. The CDR3 spells CASSPSWDLTSYTQYF. In DNA, the CDR3 is TGTGCCAGCAGCCCATCATGGGACCTTACGTCATATACGCAGTATTTT. Full variable domain (remainder filled in from reference TRBV7-2 and TRBJ2-3): GAGVSQSPSNKVTEKGKDVELRCDPISGHTALYWYRQSLGQGLEFLIYFQGNSAPDKSGLPSDRFSAERTGGSVSTLTIQRTQQEDSAVYLCASSPSWDLTSYTQYFGPGTRLTVL.

The chain uses TRBV5-1 and TRBJ1-6; no firm D call. CDR3 length: 14 amino acids. Germline V CDR1 and CDR2: SGHRS, YFSETQ. Trimming pared 3 bases from V and 6 bases from J, leaving 10 bases between. CDR3 in DNA: TGCGCCAGCAGCTGGGAATGGTCTAATTCACCCCTCCACTTT. Residues: CASSWEWSNSPLHF. Full variable domain (remainder filled in from reference TRBV5-1 and TRBJ1-6): KAGVTQTPRYLIKTRGQQVTLSCSPISGHRSVSWYQQTPGQGLQFLFEYFSETQRNKGNFPGRFSGRQFSNSRSEMNVSTLELGDSALYLCASSWEWSNSPLHFGNGTRLTVT.